A selection of T cell receptor beta chains follows, all from one sample in a study of T cells in Graves' hyperthyroidism and ophthalmopathy. Via MiXCR, TCRdb re-called the multiplex PCR reads, giving one row per CDR3 protein. Counted here are about 420,000 distinct CDR3 sequences, roughly 14% occurring once; the ten biggest clones make up roughly 14%. The sample taken for sequencing was blood. These receptors were collected from a woman between 18 and 30 years old with Graves' hyperthyroidism. Both conserved end residues are part of each CDR3. Each record gives: clone size, J gene, D gene, CDR3 length, V gene, CDR3 DNA, CDR3 protein. D genes are given only for firm matches. A clone size is listed for some rows: how often the clone was seen (once, few, many), or a class if it is expanded.

>-|TRBJ2-3|TRBD1|15|TRBV6-2/TRBV6-3
TGTGCCAGCAGATTGACAGGGGGCGCACCAGATACGCAGTATTTT
CASRLTGGAPDTQYF
>-|TRBJ2-7|-|13|TRBV19
TGTGCCAGTAGTATAGAATACAGCTACGAGCAGTACTTC
CASSIEYSYEQYF
>few|TRBJ2-7|TRBD1|16|TRBV28
TGTGCCAGCAAAAAACGGGACAGTGGGATATCCTACGAGCAGTACTTC
CASKKRDSGISYEQYF
>many|TRBJ2-7|TRBD2|15|TRBV6-5
TGTGCCAGCAGTTATAAGGGACTAGCGGTCTTCGAGCAGTACTTC
CASSYKGLAVFEQYF
>many|TRBJ1-2|TRBD1|14|TRBV28
TGTGCCAGCAGATACAGGGGGCGCGCGGGTGGCTACACCTTC
CASRYRGRAGGYTF
>-|TRBJ2-7|-|12|TRBV29-1
TGCAGCGTTGAAGAGGGCAATTACGAGCAGTACTTC
CSVEEGNYEQYF
>many|TRBJ2-2|-|14|TRBV12-3/TRBV12-4
TGTGCCAGCGAGGCCTCAGGGTCGACCGGGGAGCTGTTTTTT
CASEASGSTGELFF
>-|TRBJ2-7|TRBD2|14|TRBV5-4
TGTGCCAGCAGCTTGGACTCGGGAGGCTACGAGCAGTACTTC
CASSLDSGGYEQYF
>-|TRBJ2-1|TRBD1|14|TRBV29-1
TGCAGCGTTGAGGCCGGGACAGGCTACAATGAGCAGTTCTTC
CSVEAGTGYNEQFF
>many|TRBJ2-5|TRBD2|14|TRBV5-1
TGCGCCAGCGCTAGGACGGGGGGGCAAGAGACCCAGTACTTC
CASARTGGQETQYF
>many|TRBJ2-5|-|13|TRBV11-2
TGTGCCAGCAGCCCCAGAGAGGGGGAGACCCAGTACTTC
CASSPREGETQYF
>many|TRBJ2-5|-|12|TRBV5-1
TGTGCCAGCAGCTTGGGGGAAGAGACCCAGTACTTC
CASSLGEETQYF
>many|TRBJ1-2|TRBD1|13|TRBV24-1
TGTGCCACCAGCGGGACAGGGTACTATGGCTACACCTTC
CATSGTGYYGYTF
>few|TRBJ2-1|TRBD2|15|TRBV10-2
TGCGCCAGCAGTGGTCGGGGGGGAATTTACAATGAGCAGTTCTTC
CASSGRGGIYNEQFF
>many|TRBJ1-4|-|13|TRBV27
TGTGCCAGCAGTTTGGCCGTTCGGGAAAAACTGTTTTTT
CASSLAVREKLFF
>many|TRBJ2-2|-|14|TRBV12-3/TRBV12-4
TGTGCCAGCAGACGCGGAGCGAACACCGGGGAGCTGTTTTTT
CASRRGANTGELFF
>-|TRBJ2-7|-|14|TRBV28
TGTGCCAGCAGTTTTTCCCAGCCCTCCTACGAGCAGTACTTC
CASSFSQPSYEQYF
>many|TRBJ1-1|-|15|TRBV6-1
TGTGCCAGCAACCCAAGGGAAGTGGGGAACACTGAAGCTTTCTTT
CASNPREVGNTEAFF
>few|TRBJ1-2|-|15|TRBV20-1
TGCAGTGCTTCGACGGAGAGGGGTTTTGTAGATGGCTACACCTTC
CSASTERGFVDGYTF
>-|TRBJ2-3|-|15|TRBV27
TGTGCCAGCAGCCTAGGGGCTTTAGGCGCAGATACGCAGTATTTT
CASSLGALGADTQYF
>-|TRBJ2-5|TRBD1|14|TRBV10-1
TGCGCCAGCAGTCCAGGGGGAGCCCAAGAGACCCAGTACTTC
CASSPGGAQETQYF
>-|TRBJ1-2|-|15|TRBV20-1
TGCAGTGCTAGAGGCACAGGGTTGAGTGGGAATGGCTACACCTTC
CSARGTGLSGNGYTF
>many|TRBJ2-3|TRBD1|15|TRBV11-2
TGTGCCAGCACCCTCGACAGGGGTCGGACAGATACGCAGTATTTT
CASTLDRGRTDTQYF
>many|TRBJ2-3|TRBD2|15|TRBV27
TGTGCCAGCAGTTTATGGCTAGCGGGAACAGATACGCAGTATTTT
CASSLWLAGTDTQYF
>few|TRBJ2-1|TRBD2|15|TRBV6-1
TGTGCCAGCAGTGGGGAGACTAGCGGGAAAAGGGAGCAGTTCTTC
CASSGETSGKREQFF